This TCR beta chain stems from a study of T cell changes during pregnancy in multiple sclerosis. This CDR3 contains 16 residues. Germline V CDR1 and CDR2: MGHRA, YSYEKL. V was clipped by 0 bases and J by 9 bases, with 15 bases between them. Some clones are missing from TCRdb's copy, which holds only in-frame ones; the method was immunoSEQ multiplex PCR. The top ten clones hold around 7.3% of a sample with 30,000 to 40,000 clones, approximately 90% of them seen once. Source: CD8+ T cells from peripheral blood mononuclear cells, taken in the third trimester of pregnancy. This clonotype was sampled from a female donor with multiple sclerosis, enrolled in a pregnancy study. V gene TRBV4-1 combines with J gene TRBJ1-6; unclear D gene. The CDR3 nucleotides are TGCGCCAGCAGCCAAGATCGGGGATTCGGAGCTTCACCCCTCCACTTT. Translating it yields CASSQDRGFGASPLHF.